The 14 T cell receptor beta chains below come from one sample, sequenced in a study of cytomegalovirus exposure and HLA in healthy donors. PCR was performed using 60 Vbeta and 13 Jbeta primers. The repertoire was sequenced with immunoSEQ multiplex PCR; TCRdb's copy has only in-frame clones and lacks some. The table includes 110,000 or so clones, around 66% detected once. Sample: PBMCs. Receptors were obtained from a man aged 18 to 29 in good health and CMV-seropositive.

J is TRBJ2-7 and V is TRBV6-1; D is unclear. CDR1 MNHNS and CDR2 SASEGT come from the germline V gene. The CDR3 runs 14 residues. Deletions cut 0 bases from V and 5 bases from J, with 11 bases between. In nucleotides, the CDR3 is TGTGCCAGCAGTGAAGCCCCCCCGGTCCACGAGCAGTACTTC. Translation: CASSEAPPVHEQYF.

The genes are TRBV6-6 and TRBJ1-1; TRBD1 agrees at 7 bases. J lost 2 bases, V lost 2 bases, and 5 bases had no gene match. Germline CDR1 MNHNY, CDR2 SVGAGI (reference sequence). The CDR3 covers 15 residues. This chain's CDR3 is CASSYGRTGNTEAFF. In DNA, the CDR3 is TGTGCCAGCAGTTACGGTCGGACAGGAAACACTGAAGCTTTCTTT.

V gene TRBV5-1 combines with J gene TRBJ2-7, with 8 bases identical to TRBD1. CDR1 is SGHRS and CDR2 is YFSETQ in the germline V gene. Trimming removed 4 bases from V and 4 bases from J; junction bases left unmatched: 10. CDR3 length: 15 residues. The CDR3 DNA reads TGCGCCAGCAGCCCGACCCAGGGGGCTAAATACGAGCAGTACTTC. Its translation is CASSPTQGAKYEQYF.

The chain is built from TRBV7-9 and TRBJ1-1; D possibly corresponds to TRBD1 (5 bases). This CDR3 comprises 13 residues. Trimming stripped 1 base from V and 8 bases from J, with 11 bases between. Germline CDR1 SEHNR, CDR2 FQNEAQ (reference sequence). DNA for the CDR3: TGTGCCAGCAGCTTAGGGAAGGGGTGGGAAGCTTTCTTT. This translates into CASSLGKGWEAFF.

The chain is built from TRBV4-2 and TRBJ1-4, with 8 bases that match TRBD1. The CDR3 spans 15 residues. The junction had 6 bases not matched to a gene; V was cut back by 1 base and J by 8 bases. Germline V gene lookup returns CDR1 LGHNA and CDR2 YNFKEQ. The CDR3, as DNA: TGTGCCAGCAGCCAAGGTGACAGGGGCACAGAAAAACTGTTTTTT. This encodes CASSQGDRGTEKLFF.

The gene calls are TRBV11-3 and TRBJ1-1; the D is unclear. Germline CDR1 SGHNT, CDR2 YENEEA. This CDR3 is built from 15 residues. The germline V and J ends were trimmed by 7 bases and 4 bases, with 19 bases remaining between them. CDR3 in amino acids: CASTGLHGPFTEAFF. The CDR3 DNA follows: TGTGCCAGCACCGGACTGCACGGACCCTTCACTGAAGCTTTCTTT.

This chain connects TRBV5-4 to TRBJ1-2; a possible D gene is TRBD1 (6 bases). CDR1 is SGHNT, CDR2 YYREEE, per germline (reference sequence). The CDR3 is 14 amino acids. V shed 4 bases and J shed 4 bases, with 14 bases lying between them. CDR3 DNA sequence: TGTGCCAGCAGCGCAGAGGACAGCGTCTATGGCTACACCTTC. Its translation: CASSAEDSVYGYTF.

The rearrangement links TRBV6-5 to TRBJ2-2; the match to TRBD2 covers 11 bases. Germline V CDR1 and CDR2: MNHEY, SVGAGI. J was trimmed by 7 bases and V by 9 bases; bases with no gene match: 7. The CDR3 has 14 residues. The CDR3 DNA reads as TGTGCCAGTTCCCTAGCGGGGGGTATCGGGGAGCTGTTTTTT. It encodes CASSLAGGIGELFF.

This clone showed up just a few times. V gene TRBV27 combines with J gene TRBJ2-7, with TRBD1 matching 7 bases. CDR3 length equals 13 residues. V shed 3 bases and J 5 bases; nucleotides not matched to a gene: 4. Germline values: CDR1 MNHEY, CDR2 SMNVEV (reference sequence). The CDR3 nucleotides are TGTGCCAGCAGTTTGTACAGGGGCAACGAGCAGTACTTC. This encodes CASSLYRGNEQYF.

V usage is TRBV28 and J usage is TRBJ1-4; 12 bases are shared with TRBD1. V was pared by 7 bases and J by 6 bases, with 12 bases of the junction left unmatched. The CDR3 consists of 17 residues. Germline-derived CDR1 and CDR2 are MDHEN and SYDVKM. The CDR3 region is CASTLGQGAPEDEKLFF. The CDR3 DNA reads TGTGCCAGCACTTTGGGACAGGGGGCTCCGGAGGATGAAAAACTGTTTTTT.

This chain uses TRBV6-6 with TRBJ2-1; 10 bases match TRBD1. Germline V CDR1 and CDR2: MNHNY, SVGAGI (reference sequence). This CDR3 has 15 amino acids. J lost 4 bases, V lost 4 bases, and 4 bases had no gene match. CDR3 amino acids: CASSSRDRGYNEQFF. In DNA form, the CDR3 reads TGTGCCAGCAGTTCACGGGACAGGGGATACAATGAGCAGTTCTTC.

The chain uses TRBV15 and TRBJ2-3; tentatively, D is TRBD2 (6 bases). V was trimmed by 4 bases and J by 6 bases, leaving 17 bases between them. The germline V gene encodes CDR1 LNHNV and CDR2 YYDKDF (reference sequence). The CDR3 covers 15 residues. The CDR3: CATSTGTFILDTQYF. CDR3 nucleotide sequence: TGTGCCACCAGCACCGGGACTTTCATTTTGGATACGCAGTATTTT.

The chain combines TRBV5-1 with TRBJ2-2; D not certain. Germline-derived CDR1 and CDR2 are SGHRS and YFSETQ. This CDR3 comprises 14 residues. V lost 1 base and J lost 8, with 12 bases in between. CDR3 protein: CASSLLSFLGELFF. The CDR3 nucleotides read TGCGCCAGCAGCTTGCTTAGTTTTTTAGGGGAGCTGTTTTTT.

In this sample, this clone turned up a few times. This chain joins TRBV28 and TRBJ2-3, with D tentatively TRBD1 (6 bases). V lost 5 bases, J lost 2 bases, and 14 bases lay in between. Germline values: CDR1 MDHEN, CDR2 SYDVKM. This CDR3 spans 15 amino acids. The CDR3 nucleotides are TGTGCCAGCAGTCTTACAGGGTATCTCACAGATACGCAGTATTTT. Protein sequence: CASSLTGYLTDTQYF.